Detailed here is one TCR beta chain. The sample's treatment: roughly 19 received Ad26.COV2.S at low or high dose, single or two shots; 5 received placebo; per-sample allocation not given. Sampling took place 63 days after the first vaccine or placebo injection. These data belong to a study of Ad26.COV2.S vaccination and SARS-CoV-2 variants. V lost 4 bases, J lost 4 bases, and 10 bases lay in between. The germline CDR1 and CDR2 sequences are SGHDN and FVKESK. The CDR3 runs 14 residues. TCRdb's copy holds only in-frame clones and misses some; the assay was immunoSEQ multiplex PCR. The table includes 350,000 to 450,000 clones, 92% detected once.

The source of this sequence is a person between 18 and 65 years old who received the Ad26.COV2.S COVID-19 vaccine or a placebo. Specimen: peripheral blood, collected in a trial of Ad26.COV2.S vaccine versus placebo. The genes are TRBV14 and TRBJ2-2; D perhaps matches TRBD1 (6 bases). The CDR3 DNA is TGTGCCAGCAGCCGAACCAGGGGCACCGGGGAGCTGTTTTTT. It translates to CASSRTRGTGELFF.